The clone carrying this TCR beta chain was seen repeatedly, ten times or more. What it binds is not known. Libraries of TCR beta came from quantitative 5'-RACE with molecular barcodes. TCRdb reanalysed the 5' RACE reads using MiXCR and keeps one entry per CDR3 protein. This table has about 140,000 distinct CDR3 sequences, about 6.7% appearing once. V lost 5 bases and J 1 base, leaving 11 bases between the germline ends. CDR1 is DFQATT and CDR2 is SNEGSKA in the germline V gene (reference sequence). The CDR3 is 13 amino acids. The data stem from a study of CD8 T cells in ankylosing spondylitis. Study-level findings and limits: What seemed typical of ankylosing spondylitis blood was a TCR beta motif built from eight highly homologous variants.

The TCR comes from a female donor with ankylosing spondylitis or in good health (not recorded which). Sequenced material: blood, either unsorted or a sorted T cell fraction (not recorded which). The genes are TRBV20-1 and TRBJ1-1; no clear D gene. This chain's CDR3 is CSALEATNTEAFF. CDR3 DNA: TGCAGTGCTTTAGAAGCAACGAACACTGAAGCTTTCTTT.